What follows are 21 T cell receptor beta chains derived from one specimen sequenced in a study of CD8+ T cells in alopecia areata. Scientists pooled cutaneous lymph node cells and sorted them on CD4, CD8alpha, NKG2D, NKG2ACE and other markers. Extraction and reverse transcription of RNA yielded cDNA as the sequencing template. The repertoire was sequenced with immunoSEQ multiplex PCR; TCRdb's copy has only in-frame clones and lacks some. The sample was found to contain under 350,000 clones, and every one recurs. The specimen was CD4+ T cells sorted from a lymph node. These receptor sequences come from a C3H/HeJ mouse with alopecia areata. Mice of this strain are of MHC haplotype H2-k.

With regard to this clone: Gene names and germline match the mouse. The read terminates 3 residues ahead of where the CDR3 ends, so the germline J gene completes it. Other DNA sequences from this sample encode an identical CDR3 as well. The chain employs TRBV13-1 and TRBJ1-6; TRBD1 matches 10 bases. TRBJ1-6 is an ORF, and what it does is uncertain. The CDR3 has 16 residues. The J segment lost 7 bases and the V segment lost 0 bases, leaving 4 bases of the junction unmatched. Per the germline V gene, CDR1 is NSHNY and CDR2 is SYGAGN. The CDR3 is CASSDGGQGYNSPLYF. The covered CDR3 bases are TGTGCCAGCAGTGATGGGGGACAGGGGTACAATTCGCCC.

Remarks on this clone: Gene names refer to mouse genes. The sequence runs out 4 residues before the end of the CDR3; the remainder is reconstructed from the germline J gene. Additional DNA sequences in this sample encode the identical CDR3. The V gene is TRBV19, the J gene TRBJ2-3; D is perhaps TRBD1 (6 bases). The CDR3 totals 13 residues. CDR1 is FNHDT, CDR2 SITEND, per germline (reference sequence). V lost 3 bases and J lost 4, with 9 bases in between. CDR3: CASSTGTTETLYF. CDR3 DNA, as far as it was read: TGTGCCAGCAGTACCGGGACAACAGAA.

Comment on this clone: Germline and genes here are mouse. Read coverage stops 4 residues before the CDR3 terminus; the germline J gene supplies the remainder. Other nucleotide sequences from this sample produce the same CDR3. V is TRBV19 and J is TRBJ2-1, with 11 bases lining up with TRBD2. The CDR3 length is 15 residues. Germline trimming cut 4 bases from V and 4 bases from J; bases unmatched to any gene: 4. The germline gives CDR1 FNHDT, CDR2 SITEND (reference sequence). This CDR3 reads CASSPRDWGYAEQFF. Partial CDR3 DNA: TGTGCCAGCAGTCCCCGGGACTGGGGGTATGCT.

This clone was seen a handful of times. Gene names are the mouse ones. The covered CDR3 bases are TGCACCTGCAGTGTCGAGACTGGGGGGTCCTCCTAT. Its translation: CTCSVETGGSSY. The whole CDR3 protein reads CTCSVETGGSSYEQYF. This chain connects TRBV1 to TRBJ2-7; 10 positions match TRBD2. The read finishes 4 residues shy of the CDR3 end, and the germline J gene is used to complete it. Germline V CDR1 and CDR2: NSQYPW, LRSPGD (reference sequence). Losses at the gene ends were 4 bases for V and 0 bases for J; bases not matched to a gene: 6. The CDR3 consists of 16 residues.

About this clone itself: Gene and germline names: mouse. The CDR3 goes on 4 residues after the read ends, and that part is filled in from the germline J gene. The same CDR3 is also encoded by other DNA sequences in this sample. V is TRBV13-1 and J is TRBJ2-5; 8 bases align to TRBD2. The V gene end was trimmed by 4 bases and the J gene end by 1 base; junction bases not matched to a gene: 2. CDR1 is NSHNY, CDR2 SYGAGN, per germline. CDR3 length: 14 residues. The CDR3 reads CASSLGGYQDTQYF. CDR3 DNA, as far as it was read: TGTGCCAGCAGTTTGGGGGGGTACCAAGAC.

As regards this clone: Germline and genes here are mouse. The read ends 4 residues before the CDR3 terminus; that terminus is restored from the germline J gene. The chain carries TRBV13-3 and TRBJ2-3; 9 bases fit TRBD2. V shed 5 bases and J 1 base; nucleotides not matched to a gene: 5. Germline-derived CDR1 and CDR2 are NNHDY and SYVADS. The CDR3 spans 15 residues. The CDR3 bases that were read are TGTGCCAGCAGAAGACTGGGGGCTGGTGCAGAA. It translates to CASRRLGAGAE. The CDR3 in full is CASRRLGAGAETLYF.

A word on this clone: A much larger clone is a single base away; this may be a read error. Mouse names are used for the genes. The CDR3 extends 4 residues past the end of the read, so its final part is completed from the germline J gene. Other nucleotide sequences in the sample specify the same CDR3. The chain links TRBV13-1 to TRBJ1-2; D ambiguous. Trimming removed 0 bases at V and 0 bases at J, with 6 bases between. Germline V CDR1 and CDR2: NSHNY, SYGAGN. The CDR3 is 14 residues long. The sequenced part of the CDR3 DNA is TGTGCCAGCAGTGATGCACAGACAAACTCC. Amino acid sequence: CASSDAQTNS. The CDR3 as a whole reads CASSDAQTNSDYTF.

In regard to this clone: All gene names here are mouse names. Coverage ceases 4 residues before the CDR3 finishes, and the germline J gene fills in the end. The chain combines TRBV17 with TRBJ2-4; the match to TRBD1 covers 9 bases. The CDR3 is 14 amino acids. The germline CDR1 and CDR2 sequences are MNHDT and YYDKIL. CDR3 sequence reads: CASSQTGGGNTLYF. The part of the CDR3 DNA that was read is TGTGCTAGCAGTCAAACAGGGGGCGGAAAC. Full variable domain (missing parts from reference TRBV17 and TRBJ2-4): DTTVKQNPRYKLARVGKPVNLICSQTMNHDTMYWYQKKPNQAPKLLLFYYDKILNREADTFEKFQSSRPNNSFCSLYIGSAGLEYSAMYLCASSQTGGGNTLYFGAGTRLSVL.

This clone turned up a few times. All gene names here are mouse names. This CDR3 is also generated by other DNA sequences in the sample. CDR3 residues: CASSAAGAETLYF. Incomplete CDR3 DNA: TGTGCCAGCAGTGCGGCAGGGGCAGAA. This chain connects TRBV13-1 to TRBJ2-3; TRBD1 is a possible D gene (5 bases). The observed sequence ends 4 residues before the CDR3 terminus, with the missing tail filled in from the germline J gene. The V gene lost 3 bases and the J gene lost 3 bases, with 8 bases spanning the gap. The germline gives CDR1 NSHNY, CDR2 SYGAGN. This CDR3 has 13 amino acids.

With respect to this clone: These gene names are mouse names. The missing CDR3 end, 4 residues past where the read stops, is filled in from the germline J gene. V and J are TRBV19 and TRBJ1-1, with D maybe TRBD1 (5 bases). From germline, CDR1 is FNHDT and CDR2 SITEND (reference sequence). The CDR3 runs 13 residues. V lost 4 bases to trimming and J lost 4 bases, with 11 bases between them. Partial CDR3 DNA: TGTGCCAGCAGTCGGGGGGGTAGCACA. Amino acid sequence: CASSRGGST. The complete CDR3 protein is CASSRGGSTEVFF. The full variable domain, rest sourced from reference TRBV19 and TRBJ1-1, is GGIITQTPKFLIGQEGQKLTLKCQQNFNHDTMYWYRQDSGKGLRLIYYSITENDLQKGDLSEGYDASREKKSSFSLTVTSAQKNEMAVFLCASSRGGSTEVFFGKGTRLTVV.

The sample holds a few counts of this clone. Each gene name is a mouse one. Read sequence stops 4 residues before the CDR3 end, and the germline J gene provides the missing end. The V gene is TRBV1, the J gene TRBJ2-3, with 10 bases fitting TRBD2. The CDR3 is made up of 16 amino acids. Germline CDR1 NSQYPW, CDR2 LRSPGD (reference sequence). Trimming removed 2 bases from V and 0 bases from J; junction bases left unmatched: 2. Incomplete CDR3 DNA: TGCACCTGCAGTGCAAACTGGGGGGGTAGTGCAGAA. It yields the protein CTCSANWGGSAE. The full-length CDR3 reads as CTCSANWGGSAETLYF. The entire variable domain, with the rest obtained from reference TRBV1 and TRBJ2-3, is as follows: VTLLEQNPRWRLVPRGQAVNLRCILKNSQYPWMSWYQQDLQKQLQWLFTLRSPGDKEVKSLPGADYLATRVTDTELRLQVANMSQGRTLYCTCSANWGGSAETLYFGSGTRLTVL.

This clone was counted between two and nine times. Gene names refer to mouse genes. The DNA ends 4 residues before the CDR3 does, and the rest of the CDR3 is filled in from the germline J gene. The gene calls are TRBV13-1 and TRBJ2-1, with TRBD2 identical over 9 bases. V was clipped by 0 bases and J by 5 bases; unmatched bases: 3. This CDR3 comprises 15 residues. From germline, CDR1 is NSHNY and CDR2 SYGAGN. The CDR3 region is CASSDAPGGDAEQFF. The sequenced part of the CDR3 DNA is TGTGCCAGCAGTGATGCTCCTGGGGGGGATGCT.

This clone was counted between two and nine times. The gene symbols are mouse symbols. Read coverage stops 4 residues before the CDR3 terminus; the germline J gene supplies the remainder. J is TRBJ2-5 and V is TRBV21; weak D call: TRBD2 (5 bases). TRBV21 is designated an ORF whose function remains uncertain. The CDR3 has 17 amino acids. Trimming pared 2 bases from V and 0 bases from J, leaving 15 bases between. The part of the CDR3 DNA that was read is TGTGCTAGCAGTCAAATAGGAGACTGTTTTAACCAAGAC. Translation gives CASSQIGDCFNQD. The full CDR3 is CASSQIGDCFNQDTQYF.

About this clone itself: A much larger clonotype is one base distant, so this may be a read error. Each gene name is a mouse one. The sequenced fragment ends 4 residues before the CDR3 boundary, so the rest is inferred from the germline J gene. At the DNA level, this CDR3 is encoded by other sequences in the same sample as well. This chain links TRBV13-2 with TRBJ2-1; 8 bases are shared with TRBD2. Germline CDR1 NNHNN, CDR2 SYGAGS (reference sequence). The CDR3 is 14 residues long. The J segment lost 4 bases and the V segment lost 1 base, leaving 1 base of the junction unmatched. The CDR3 here is CASGDLGGYAEQFF. The covered CDR3 bases are TGTGCCAGCGGTGATCTGGGGGGATATGCT.

On this clone itself: The genes are named according to mouse. The sequenced fragment ends 4 residues before the CDR3 boundary, so the rest is inferred from the germline J gene. This chain connects TRBV5 to TRBJ2-5, with 12 bases lining up with TRBD2. The junction had 5 bases not matched to a gene; V was cut back by 7 bases and J by 0 bases. Germline CDR1 LGHNA, CDR2 YNLKQL (reference sequence). The CDR3 runs 16 residues. CDR3 bases read: TGTGCCAGCATCATGGACTGGGGGGGTAACCAAGAC. This codes for CASIMDWGGNQD. The whole CDR3 protein reads CASIMDWGGNQDTQYF.

This clone appeared a few times. Gene and germline names: mouse. Read data end 4 residues before the CDR3 end; the end is taken from the germline J gene. The chain employs TRBV13-1 and TRBJ1-2; 11 bases are shared with TRBD1. Germline loops: CDR1 NSHNY, CDR2 SYGAGN. The CDR3 has 16 residues. The V and J ends lost 3 bases and 0 bases, in that order; junction bases with no gene match: 4. CDR3 DNA, as far as it was read: TGTGCCAGCAGTGGGGGACAGGGGGGAGCAAACTCC. Its protein product is CASSGGQGGANS. The whole CDR3 protein is CASSGGQGGANSDYTF.

This clone has just a few counts. The genes and germline here are from mouse. The read ends 4 residues early relative to the CDR3; the germline J gene fills the gap. The chain combines TRBV13-3 with TRBJ2-3, with a possible D match to TRBD1 (6 bases). V was cut by 5 bases and J by 0 bases, with 10 bases left in between. CDR1 is NNHDY and CDR2 is SYVADS in the germline V gene. The CDR3 consists of 14 residues. CDR3: CASRTGHSAETLYF. The CDR3 DNA, read in part, is TGTGCCAGCAGGACGGGACACAGTGCAGAA.

This clone showed up just a few times. The gene symbols are mouse symbols. Sequencing ends 4 residues short of the CDR3 end; the germline J gene provides the rest. The genes are TRBV13-3 and TRBJ2-1, with D maybe TRBD2 (6 bases). Germline V CDR1 and CDR2: NNHDY, SYVADS. The CDR3 runs to 15 residues. The V end lost 0 bases, the J end lost 6 bases, and 13 bases lay between the germline ends. Here the CDR3 reads CASSDGRGVGAEQFF. The sequenced part of the CDR3 DNA is TGTGCCAGCAGTGATGGCCGGGGGGTCGGTGCT.

Concerning this clone: Here the gene names and germline are mouse. The CDR3 protein is CASSNRVNSPLYF. CDR3 DNA, as far as it was read: TGTGCCAGCAGTAACAGGGTTAATTCGCCC. V gene TRBV13-3 combines with J gene TRBJ1-6; the D gene is possibly TRBD1 (6 bases). The read falls 3 residues short of the CDR3 end, and the missing part is taken from the germline J gene. TRBJ1-6 belongs to the ORF category, with a function that is uncertain. This CDR3 is 13 amino acids long. V lost 4 bases and J 6 bases, leaving 8 bases between the germline ends. Germline values: CDR1 NNHDY, CDR2 SYVADS.

In its sample, this clone was seen a few times. Mouse germline and gene names are used. The sequenced fragment ends 3 residues before the CDR3 boundary, so the rest is inferred from the germline J gene. The rearrangement uses TRBV17 and TRBJ1-6, with D possibly matching TRBD1 (6 bases). TRBJ1-6 is noted as an ORF with a role that remains uncertain. V lost 9 bases and J 6 bases, leaving 12 bases between the germline ends. The CDR3 covers 13 residues. Per germline, CDR1 MNHDT and CDR2 YYDKIL. The sequenced CDR3 bases are TGTGCTAGTGTCCACAGGGTTAATTCGCCC. Translated, it gives CASVHRVNSP. The full CDR3 is CASVHRVNSPLYF.

This clone was observed a few times. The germline and genes are mouse ones. The CDR3 end lies 4 residues beyond the end of the read and is filled in from the germline J gene. The chain has TRBV13-2 and TRBJ1-2, with D possibly matching TRBD1 (6 bases). The V and J ends lost 3 bases and 4 bases respectively, with 10 bases between them. Germline CDR1 reads NNHNN; CDR2 reads SYGAGS (reference sequence). The CDR3 loop spans 13 amino acids. The chain's CDR3 is CASGGTGISDYTF. The sequenced CDR3 bases are TGTGCCAGCGGTGGTACAGGGATCTCC.